Given below is one T cell receptor beta chain in context. Repertoires were generated with immunoSEQ multiplex PCR, while TCRdb's copy carries only in-frame clones and drops some. The sample contains some 60,000 clones, 87% of which appear only once. The data belong to a study of technical replicates of blood from several donors. The germline V and J ends were trimmed by 0 bases and 7 bases, with 16 bases remaining between them. CDR1 and CDR2 from the germline V gene are MRHNA and SNTAGT. This CDR3 contains 16 residues. The TCR sequence derives from a human donor in good health. Some clones in this sample may be carry-over from other donors' samples. The material sequenced was PBMCs. V and J are TRBV6-4 and TRBJ2-1; D may be TRBD1 (6 bases). The CDR3 nucleotides are TGTGCCAGCAGTGACTCGTACAGGGCGAACAAAAATGAGCAGTTCTTC. Translating gives CASSDSYRANKNEQFF.